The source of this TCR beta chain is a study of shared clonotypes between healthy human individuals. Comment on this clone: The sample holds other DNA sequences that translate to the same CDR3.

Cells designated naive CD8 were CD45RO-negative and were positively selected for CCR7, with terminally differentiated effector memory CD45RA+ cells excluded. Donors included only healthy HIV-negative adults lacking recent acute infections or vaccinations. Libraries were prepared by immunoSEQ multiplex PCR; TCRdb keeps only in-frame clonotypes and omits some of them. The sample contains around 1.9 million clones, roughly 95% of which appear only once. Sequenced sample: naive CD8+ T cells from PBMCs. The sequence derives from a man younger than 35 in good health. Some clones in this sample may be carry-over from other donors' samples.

The DNA for the CDR3 is TGTGCCAGCAGTTTGGTAGGGGGCGCAGATACGCAGTATTTT. Protein product: CASSLVGGADTQYF. The genes are TRBV27 and TRBJ2-3; TRBD1 agrees at 7 bases. V was clipped by 3 bases and J by 4 bases; unmatched bases: 4. The CDR3 length is 14 residues. The germline V gene has CDR1 MNHEY and CDR2 SMNVEV (reference sequence).